Shown below are 9 T cell receptor beta chains from a single sample sequenced in a study of blood T cell repertoires in COVID-19 (dated by TCRdb to 2020 to 2022). Libraries were prepared through the immunoSEQ multiplex PCR assay. TCRdb limited this immuneACCESS table to in-frame rearrangements with V and J called. A share of clones is missing; checked studies link under half to unresolved V genes, and the rest is unexplained. This sample has about 320,000 clones in its table, and roughly 90% of those were observed once. In total, the top ten clones hold less than 4% of the sample. Sequencing was performed on PBMCs or T cells enriched from blood (not recorded which). Every receptor here comes from a woman between 25 and 40 years old who had been exposed to COVID-19.

V and J are TRBV4-3 and TRBJ2-5; 11 bases are a match to TRBD1. The CDR3 length is 19 residues. Germline loops: CDR1 LGHNA, CDR2 YSLEER. Trimming at V came to 0 bases and at J to 2 bases, leaving 11 bases not matched to a gene. This CDR3 is CASSQDLAVDRGQQETQYF. The CDR3 nucleotides read TGCGCCAGCAGCCAAGACCTAGCCGTGGACAGGGGGCAACAAGAGACCCAGTACTTC.

The chain joins TRBV6-2 or TRBV6-3 to TRBJ2-5; no clear D gene. The V gene lost 5 bases and the J gene lost 5 bases, with 15 bases spanning the gap. The CDR3 covers 14 residues. The germline CDR1 and CDR2 sequences are MNHEY and SVGEGT. CDR3 sequence (DNA): TGTGCCAGCAGTGCGTTCAAGGCGAGGGAGACCCAGTACTTC. It is translated as CASSAFKARETQYF.

The V and J genes are TRBV6-5 and TRBJ2-7, with TRBD1 matching over 11 bases. Losses at the gene ends were 0 bases for V and 3 bases for J; bases not matched to a gene: 1. This CDR3 is 15 amino acids long. Germline-derived CDR1 and CDR2 are MNHEY and SVGAGI. The CDR3 sequence is CASSYSGTGGYEQYF. Here the CDR3 DNA reads TGTGCCAGCAGTTACTCCGGGACAGGGGGCTACGAGCAGTACTTC.

The V call is TRBV9, the J call TRBJ1-6; D is perhaps TRBD1 (6 bases). V lost 0 bases, J lost 8 bases, and 12 bases lay in between. This CDR3 contains 15 residues. Germline V gene lookup returns CDR1 SGDLS and CDR2 YYNGEE. The CDR3 loop reads CASSVGARTDSPLHF. The CDR3 DNA is TGTGCCAGCAGCGTAGGGGCCCGGACAGATTCACCCCTCCACTTT.

This clone was recorded once. J is TRBJ2-1 and V is TRBV5-1; 7 bases match TRBD1. The CDR3 runs 16 residues. Trimming took 4 bases from V and 0 from J; bases not matched to a gene: 7. Germline V CDR1 and CDR2: SGHRS, YFSETQ. The CDR3 DNA sequence: TGCGCCAGCAGCCGAGAGGGGGCGAGCTCCTACAATGAGCAGTTCTTC. Translating it yields CASSREGASSYNEQFF.

This chain uses TRBV7-8 with TRBJ1-2, with no clear D. V shed 2 bases and J shed 5 bases, with 15 bases lying between them. Germline CDR1 SGHVS, CDR2 FQNEAQ. CDR3 length: 15 residues. In DNA form, the CDR3 reads TGTGCCAGCAGCTTACACCGGGAGGCAACTTATGGCTACACCTTC. Its protein is CASSLHREATYGYTF.

The rearrangement uses TRBV5-6 and TRBJ1-4; 8 nucleotides match TRBD1. CDR3 length equals 18 residues. Germline assignment: CDR1 SGHDT and CDR2 YYEEEE. Unmatched junction bases numbered 12, after V lost 4 bases and J lost 1 base. Here the CDR3 reads CASSGLDREEETNEKLFF. As DNA, the CDR3 is TGTGCCAGCAGCGGATTGGACAGGGAAGAAGAAACTAATGAAAAACTGTTTTTT.

The chain combines TRBV2 with TRBJ1-2; tentatively, D is TRBD1 (6 bases). Trimming shortened V by 10 bases and J by 3 bases, and 18 bases separated the two germline ends. The CDR3 consists of 14 residues. Germline CDR1 is SNHLY and CDR2 is FYNNEI. This chain's CDR3 is CATNLGGADYGYTF. The CDR3 bases are TGTGCCACCAATTTAGGGGGGGCGGACTATGGCTACACCTTC.

This clone has just a few counts. The V call is TRBV2, the J call TRBJ1-2; 9 nucleotides match TRBD1. In germline, CDR1 is SNHLY, CDR2 FYNNEI. Trimming took 8 bases from V and 5 from J; bases not matched to a gene: 0. The CDR3 spans 11 residues. The CDR3 sequence: CASGTGYGYTF. The CDR3 DNA follows: TGTGCCAGCGGGACAGGGTATGGCTACACCTTC.